One sample yielded the 9 T cell receptor beta chains listed below, sequenced in a study of T cell repertoires in aging, cancer and after chemotherapy. A mixed TRB-A/B primer pool amplified rearranged TRB by multiplex touch-down PCR. TCRdb reanalysed the multiplex PCR reads using MiXCR and keeps one entry per CDR3 protein. The table shows some 8,000 distinct CDR3 sequences, with under 35% occurring only once. Peripheral blood genomic DNA, not sorted cells or RNA, was the template. Material: blood. The receptors originated from a human donor in good health.

The J gene is TRBJ2-7, the V gene TRBV20-1, with 9 bases that match TRBD1. This CDR3 is 14 amino acids long. CDR1 and CDR2 from the germline V gene are DFQATT and SNEGSKA (reference sequence). With 4 bases clipped from V and 5 bases from J, the junction kept 9 bases outside the gene matches. CDR3 DNA: TGCAGTGCTACCCACGGGACAGGGATCCACGAGCAGTACTTC. The encoded protein is CSATHGTGIHEQYF.

This sequence joins TRBV30 and TRBJ1-2; no clear D gene. The CDR3 covers 11 residues. Germline V gives CDR1 GTSNPN, CDR2 SVGIG (reference sequence). The V gene lost 4 bases and the J gene lost 7 bases, with 10 bases spanning the gap. This chain's CDR3 is CAWNRGFGYTF. The CDR3 region has the DNA TGTGCCTGGAATCGGGGATTTGGCTACACCTTC.

V gene TRBV14 combines with J gene TRBJ2-2; D is unclear. Looked up from germline, CDR1 is SGHDN and CDR2 is FVKESK. With 6 bases removed from V and 2 bases from J, the gap between germline ends came to 1 base. The CDR3 runs to 11 residues. CDR3 DNA: TGTGCCAGCAGTAACACCGGGGAGCTGTTTTTT. Translating gives CASSNTGELFF.

The chain uses TRBV20-1 and TRBJ1-4, with D possibly matching TRBD1 (6 bases). Germline CDR1 is DFQATT and CDR2 is SNEGSKA (reference sequence). There are 12 residues in the CDR3. The CDR3, as DNA: TGCAGCGCAGAACAGGGCGGTGAAAAACTGTTTTTT. It encodes CSAEQGGEKLFF.

This clonotype is medium-sized. The gene calls are TRBV19 and TRBJ1-1; D is perhaps TRBD1 (5 bases). There are 12 residues in the CDR3. The V gene's germline CDR1 is LNHDA and CDR2 SQIVND (reference sequence). Trimming took 5 bases from V and 9 from J, leaving 13 bases between them. CDR3 DNA sequence: TGTGCCAGTAGTCACGACAGAGCCCAAGCTTTCTTT. Its translation is CASSHDRAQAFF. The variable domain in full, with the rest retrieved from reference TRBV19 and TRBJ1-1, is DGGITQSPKYLFRKEGQNVTLSCEQNLNHDAMYWYRQDPGQGLRLIYYSQIVNDFQKGDIAEGYSVSREKKESFPLTVTSAQKNPTAFYLCASSHDRAQAFFGQGTRLTVV.

This chain uses TRBV5-6 with TRBJ2-3; D remains unclear. The CDR3 runs 13 residues. V shed 1 base and J shed 2 bases, with 5 bases lying between them. Germline V gives CDR1 SGHDT, CDR2 YYEEEE. CDR3 region: CASSLLDTDTQYF. CDR3 bases: TGTGCCAGCAGCTTGCTAGACACAGATACGCAGTATTTT.

This clonotype has only a few counts. This chain connects TRBV5-6 to TRBJ2-2; tentative D call: TRBD2 (6 bases). This CDR3 spans 15 amino acids. Germline V lookup: CDR1 SGHDT, CDR2 YYEEEE. V was clipped by 2 bases and J by 2 bases, with 10 bases between them. The CDR3 reads CASSFKGGNTGELFF. CDR3 bases: TGTGCCAGCAGCTTTAAGGGAGGAAACACCGGGGAGCTGTTTTTT.

This chain uses TRBV4-3 with TRBJ2-7; no firm D call. Per the germline V gene, CDR1 is LGHNA and CDR2 is YSLEER. Trimming took off 0 bases at V and 3 bases at J, with 6 bases between the two ends. This CDR3 spans 13 amino acids. Written as DNA, the CDR3 is TGCGCCAGCAGCCAAGAGCCAGGCTACGAGCAGTACTTC. The encoded protein is CASSQEPGYEQYF.

The rearrangement links TRBV19 to TRBJ1-1; 7 bases map to TRBD1. The CDR3 has 12 amino acids. V shed 5 bases and J 10 bases; nucleotides not matched to a gene: 7. The germline CDR1 and CDR2 sequences are LNHDA and SQIVND (reference sequence). CDR3 nucleotide sequence: TGTGCCAGTAGTGCCGGACAGGCTGGAGCTTTCTTT. Translating it yields CASSAGQAGAFF.